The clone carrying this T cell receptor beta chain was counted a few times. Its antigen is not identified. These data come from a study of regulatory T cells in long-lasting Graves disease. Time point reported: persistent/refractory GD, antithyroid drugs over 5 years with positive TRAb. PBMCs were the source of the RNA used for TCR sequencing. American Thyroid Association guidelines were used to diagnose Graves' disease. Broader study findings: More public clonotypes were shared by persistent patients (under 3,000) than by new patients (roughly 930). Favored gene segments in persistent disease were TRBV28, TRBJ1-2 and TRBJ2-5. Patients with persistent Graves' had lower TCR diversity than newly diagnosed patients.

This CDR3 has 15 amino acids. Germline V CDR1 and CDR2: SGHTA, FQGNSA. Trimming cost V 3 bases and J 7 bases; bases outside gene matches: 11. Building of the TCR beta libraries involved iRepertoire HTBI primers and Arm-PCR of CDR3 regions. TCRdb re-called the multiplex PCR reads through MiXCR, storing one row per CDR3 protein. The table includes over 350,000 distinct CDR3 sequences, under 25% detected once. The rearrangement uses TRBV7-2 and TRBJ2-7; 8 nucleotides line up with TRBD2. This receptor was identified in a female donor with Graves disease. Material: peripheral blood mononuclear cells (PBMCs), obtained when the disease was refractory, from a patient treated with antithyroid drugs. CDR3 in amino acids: CASSFLAGLSWEQYF. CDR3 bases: TGTGCCAGCAGCTTCCTAGCGGGTTTGAGTTGGGAGCAGTACTTC.